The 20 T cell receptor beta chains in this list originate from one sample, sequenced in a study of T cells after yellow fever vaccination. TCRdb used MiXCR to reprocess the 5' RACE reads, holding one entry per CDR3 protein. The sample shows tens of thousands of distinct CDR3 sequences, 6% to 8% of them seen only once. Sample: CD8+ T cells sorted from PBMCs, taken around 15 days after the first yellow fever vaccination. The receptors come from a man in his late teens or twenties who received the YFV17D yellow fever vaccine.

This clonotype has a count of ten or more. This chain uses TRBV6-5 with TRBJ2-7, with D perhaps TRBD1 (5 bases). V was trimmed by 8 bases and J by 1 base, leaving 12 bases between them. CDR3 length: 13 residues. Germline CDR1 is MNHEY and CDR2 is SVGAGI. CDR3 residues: CASGTRTSYEQYV. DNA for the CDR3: TGTGCCAGCGGCACCAGGACATCCTACGAGCAGTACGTC.

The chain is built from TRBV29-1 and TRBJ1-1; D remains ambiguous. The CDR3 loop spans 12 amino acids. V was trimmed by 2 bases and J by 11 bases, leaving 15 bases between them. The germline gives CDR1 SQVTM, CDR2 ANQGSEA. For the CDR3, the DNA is TGCAGCGTTGAAAGCAACACGGCGTACGCTTTCTTT. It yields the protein CSVESNTAYAFF.

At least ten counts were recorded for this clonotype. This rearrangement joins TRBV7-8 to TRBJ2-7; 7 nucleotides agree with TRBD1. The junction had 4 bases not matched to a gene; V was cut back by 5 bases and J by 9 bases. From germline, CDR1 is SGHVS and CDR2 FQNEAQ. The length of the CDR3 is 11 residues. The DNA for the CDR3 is TGTGCCAGCAGCCTGACAGGGCGGCAGTACGTC. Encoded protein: CASSLTGRQYV.

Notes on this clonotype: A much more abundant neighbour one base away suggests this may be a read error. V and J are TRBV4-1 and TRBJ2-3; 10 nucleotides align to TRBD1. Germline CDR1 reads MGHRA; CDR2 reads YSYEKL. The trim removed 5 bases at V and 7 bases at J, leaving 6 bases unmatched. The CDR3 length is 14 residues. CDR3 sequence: CASSWGQGTYTQYF. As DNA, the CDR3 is TGCGCCAGCAGCTGGGGACAGGGGACATATACGCAGTATTTT.

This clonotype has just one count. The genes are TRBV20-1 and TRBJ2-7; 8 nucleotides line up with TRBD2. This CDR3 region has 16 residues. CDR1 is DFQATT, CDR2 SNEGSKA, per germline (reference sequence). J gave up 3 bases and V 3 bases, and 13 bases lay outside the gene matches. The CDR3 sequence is CSASHPGRGAYYEQYV. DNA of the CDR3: TGCAGTGCTAGCCACCCAGGGCGGGGGGCCTACTACGAGCAGTACGTC.

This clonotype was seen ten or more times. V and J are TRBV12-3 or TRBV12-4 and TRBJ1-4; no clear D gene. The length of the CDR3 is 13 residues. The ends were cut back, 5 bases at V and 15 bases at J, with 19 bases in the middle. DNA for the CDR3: TGTGCCAGCAGTCCAGCCTTCCACCAGATAATGTTTTTT. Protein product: CASSPAFHQIMFF.

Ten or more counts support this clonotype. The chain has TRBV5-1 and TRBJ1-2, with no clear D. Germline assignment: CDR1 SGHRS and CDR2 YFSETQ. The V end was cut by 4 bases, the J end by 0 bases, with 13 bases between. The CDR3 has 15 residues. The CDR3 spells CASSPRVGANYGYTF. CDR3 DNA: TGCGCCAGCAGCCCACGGGTAGGAGCTAACTATGGCTACACCTTC.

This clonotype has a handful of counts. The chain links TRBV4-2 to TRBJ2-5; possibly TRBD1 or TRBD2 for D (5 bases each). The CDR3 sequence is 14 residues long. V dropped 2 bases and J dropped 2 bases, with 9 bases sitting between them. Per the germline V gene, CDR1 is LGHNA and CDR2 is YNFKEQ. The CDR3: CASSQKGRQETQYF. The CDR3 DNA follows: TGTGCCAGCAGCCAAAAGGGACGACAAGAGACCCAGTACTTC.

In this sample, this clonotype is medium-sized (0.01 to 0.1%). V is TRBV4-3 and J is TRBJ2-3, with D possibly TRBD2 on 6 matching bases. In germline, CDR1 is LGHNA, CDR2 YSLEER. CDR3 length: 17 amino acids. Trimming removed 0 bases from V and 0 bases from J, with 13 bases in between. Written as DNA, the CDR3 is TGCGCCAGCAGCCAAGATATAGGGACTTCAAGCACAGATACGCAGTATTTT. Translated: CASSQDIGTSSTDTQYF.

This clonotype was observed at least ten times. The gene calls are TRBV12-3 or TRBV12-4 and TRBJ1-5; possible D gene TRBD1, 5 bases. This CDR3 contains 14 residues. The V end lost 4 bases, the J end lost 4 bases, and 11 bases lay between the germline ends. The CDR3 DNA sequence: TGTGCCAGCAGTTGGGGGTCATTTAATCAGCCCCAGCATTTT. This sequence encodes CASSWGSFNQPQHF.

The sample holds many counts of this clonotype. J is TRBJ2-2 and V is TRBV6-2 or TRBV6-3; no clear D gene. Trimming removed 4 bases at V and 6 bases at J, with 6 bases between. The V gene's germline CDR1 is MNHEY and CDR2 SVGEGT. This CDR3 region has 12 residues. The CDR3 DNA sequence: TGTGCCAGCAGTTCAAGAGCCGGGGAGCTGTTTTTT. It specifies CASSSRAGELFF.

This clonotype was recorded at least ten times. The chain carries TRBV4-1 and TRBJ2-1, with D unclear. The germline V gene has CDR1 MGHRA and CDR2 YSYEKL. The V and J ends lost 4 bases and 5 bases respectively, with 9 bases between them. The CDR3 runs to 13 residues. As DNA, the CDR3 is TGCGCCAGCAGCCCCTCCCGACACAATGAGCAGTTCTTC. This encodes CASSPSRHNEQFF.

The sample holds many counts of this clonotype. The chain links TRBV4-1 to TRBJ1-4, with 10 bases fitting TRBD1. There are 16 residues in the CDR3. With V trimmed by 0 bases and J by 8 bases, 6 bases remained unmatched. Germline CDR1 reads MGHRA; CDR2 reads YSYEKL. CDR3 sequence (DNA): TGCGCCAGCAGCCAAGATCCCGGGACAGGGGCGGAAAAACTGTTTTTT. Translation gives CASSQDPGTGAEKLFF.

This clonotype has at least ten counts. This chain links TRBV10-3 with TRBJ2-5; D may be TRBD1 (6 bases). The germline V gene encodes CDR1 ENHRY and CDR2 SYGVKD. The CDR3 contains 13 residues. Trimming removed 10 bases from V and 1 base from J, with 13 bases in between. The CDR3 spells CATSTGPQETQYF. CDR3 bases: TGTGCCACCTCGACAGGCCCCCAAGAGACCCAGTACTTC.

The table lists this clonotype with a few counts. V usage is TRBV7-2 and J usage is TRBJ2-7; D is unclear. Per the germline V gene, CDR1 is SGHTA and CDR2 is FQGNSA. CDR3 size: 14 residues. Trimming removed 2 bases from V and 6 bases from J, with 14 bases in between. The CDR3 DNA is TGTGCCAGCAGCTTATCTGGCCCTCTTCCCGAGCAGTACTTC. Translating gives CASSLSGPLPEQYF.

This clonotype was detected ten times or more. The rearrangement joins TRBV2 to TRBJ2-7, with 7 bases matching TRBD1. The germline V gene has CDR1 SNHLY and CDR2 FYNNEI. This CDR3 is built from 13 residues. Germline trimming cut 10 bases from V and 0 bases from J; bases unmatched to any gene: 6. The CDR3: CAITGTDSYEQYF. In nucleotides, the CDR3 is TGTGCCATCACCGGGACAGACTCCTACGAGCAGTACTTC.

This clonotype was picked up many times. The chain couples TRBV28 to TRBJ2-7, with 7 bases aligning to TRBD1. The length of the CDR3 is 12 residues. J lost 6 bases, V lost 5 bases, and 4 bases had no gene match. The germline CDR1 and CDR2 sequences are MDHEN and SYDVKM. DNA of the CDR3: TGTGCCAGCAGTCCCCCAGGGGGCGAGCAGTACGTC. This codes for CASSPPGGEQYV.

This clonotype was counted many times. CDR3 region: CASSLGQGGYGYTF. For the CDR3, the DNA is TGTGCCAGCAGCCTTGGACAGGGAGGATATGGCTACACCTTC. V usage is TRBV6-5 and J usage is TRBJ1-2, with TRBD1 matching over 8 bases. The CDR3 contains 14 residues. Germline CDR1 is MNHEY and CDR2 is SVGAGI. V shed 6 bases and J 5 bases; nucleotides not matched to a gene: 8.

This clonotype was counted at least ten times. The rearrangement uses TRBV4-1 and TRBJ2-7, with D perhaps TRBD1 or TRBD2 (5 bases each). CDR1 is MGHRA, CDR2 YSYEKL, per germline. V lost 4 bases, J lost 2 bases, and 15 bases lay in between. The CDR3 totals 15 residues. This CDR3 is CASSLFRDPTYEQYF. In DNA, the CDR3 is TGCGCCAGCAGCCTCTTTCGGGACCCAACCTACGAGCAGTACTTC.

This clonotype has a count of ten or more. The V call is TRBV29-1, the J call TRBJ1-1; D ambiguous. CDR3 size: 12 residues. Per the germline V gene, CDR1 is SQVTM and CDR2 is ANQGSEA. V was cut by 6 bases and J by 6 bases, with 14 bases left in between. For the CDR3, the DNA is TGCAGCGTATTCCCGACCGGAGCTGAAGCTTTCTTT. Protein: CSVFPTGAEAFF. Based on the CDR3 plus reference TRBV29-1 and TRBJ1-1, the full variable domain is SAVISQKPSRDICQRGTSLTIQCQVDSQVTMMFWYRQQPGQSLTLIATANQGSEATYESGFVIDKFPISRPNLTFSTLTVSNMSPEDSSIYLCSVFPTGAEAFFGQGTRLTVV.